The 8 T cell receptor beta chains listed next were all sequenced from one sample in a study of Ad26.COV2.S vaccination and SARS-CoV-2 variants. Specified treatment: over 15 received Ad26.COV2.S at low or high dose, single or two shots; a few received placebo; per-sample allocation not given. The study sampled participants on day 63 after the first vaccine or placebo injection. Method: immunoSEQ multiplex PCR; TCRdb's copy keeps in-frame clones and lacks some. In the table there are 430,000 or so clones, roughly 89% of which are singletons. The specimen comprised peripheral blood, sampled in a trial of Ad26.COV2.S vaccine versus placebo. These receptor sequences come from a person between 18 and 60 years old who received the Ad26.COV2.S COVID-19 vaccine or a placebo.

The V call is TRBV13, the J call TRBJ2-3, with TRBD2 matching 8 bases. The ends lost 6 bases at V and 7 bases at J; junction bases unmatched: 9. CDR1 and CDR2 (germline): PRHDT, FYEKMQ (reference sequence). CDR3 length equals 14 residues. The DNA for the CDR3 is TGTGCCAGCAGTTACGGACTAGCACGGAATACGCAGTATTTT. It translates to CASSYGLARNTQYF.

This chain joins TRBV28 and TRBJ2-3; D remains unclear. Trimming removed 7 bases from V and 3 bases from J, with 14 bases in between. From germline, CDR1 is MDHEN and CDR2 SYDVKM. The CDR3 is 14 residues long. The CDR3 here is CASTPSDGTDTQYF. In DNA, the CDR3 is TGTGCCAGCACCCCTTCGGACGGGACAGATACGCAGTATTTT.

The chain is built from TRBV5-1 and TRBJ2-1; TRBD2 matches 10 bases. With 0 bases clipped from V and 5 bases from J, the junction kept 8 bases outside the gene matches. Germline values: CDR1 SGHRS, CDR2 YFSETQ. The CDR3 is 17 residues long. CDR3 nucleotide sequence: TGCGCCAGCAGCTTGGGTTTGAGGCTAGCGGGAGACAATGAGCAGTTCTTC. It encodes CASSLGLRLAGDNEQFF.

The V and J genes are TRBV5-1 and TRBJ2-2, with D tentatively TRBD2 (7 bases). From germline, CDR1 is SGHRS and CDR2 YFSETQ. The CDR3 sequence is 15 residues long. The ends were cut back, 2 bases at V and 6 bases at J, with 14 bases in the middle. The CDR3 coding sequence is TGCGCCAGCAGCTTAAAGGGAGGGGGTCCCGGGGAGCTGTTTTTT. Residues: CASSLKGGGPGELFF.

In its sample, this clone was seen once. This chain connects TRBV7-9 to TRBJ1-2; 7 nucleotides align to TRBD1. V gave up 5 bases and J gave up 6 bases; unmatched junction bases: 18. The germline CDR1 and CDR2 sequences are SEHNR and FQNEAQ (reference sequence). This CDR3 is 17 amino acids long. CDR3: CASSTDRKTGYRDGYTF. For the CDR3, the DNA is TGTGCCAGCAGCACCGACCGCAAGACAGGGTACAGGGATGGCTACACCTTC.

Only a few counts were recorded for this clone. CDR3 loop: CASSRPQPYNEQFF. The CDR3 DNA is TGTGCCAGCAGTCGCCCGCAGCCGTACAATGAGCAGTTCTTC. This chain uses TRBV28 with TRBJ2-1; D is undetermined. The CDR3 runs to 14 residues. The germline V gene has CDR1 MDHEN and CDR2 SYDVKM. V lost 5 bases and J lost 4, with 12 bases in between.

The chain carries TRBV28 and TRBJ2-5, with 8 bases identical to TRBD2. With V trimmed by 4 bases and J by 2 bases, 18 bases remained unmatched. There are 19 residues in the CDR3. CDR1 is MDHEN and CDR2 is SYDVKM in the germline V gene. The CDR3 DNA is TGTGCCAGCAGTTCCCTTCGACCAACCCTACTAGCGGAGCAAGAGACCCAGTACTTC. Protein sequence: CASSSLRPTLLAEQETQYF.

The chain is built from TRBV7-3 and TRBJ2-1; 11 bases match TRBD2. V lost 6 bases to trimming and J lost 12 bases; unmatched junction nucleotides: 10. Looked up from germline, CDR1 is SGHTA and CDR2 is FQGTGA. CDR3 length: 14 residues. The CDR3 loop is CASSLAGGAAAQFF. The DNA for the CDR3 is TGTGCCAGCAGTCTAGCGGGGGGTGCGGCTGCGCAGTTCTTC.